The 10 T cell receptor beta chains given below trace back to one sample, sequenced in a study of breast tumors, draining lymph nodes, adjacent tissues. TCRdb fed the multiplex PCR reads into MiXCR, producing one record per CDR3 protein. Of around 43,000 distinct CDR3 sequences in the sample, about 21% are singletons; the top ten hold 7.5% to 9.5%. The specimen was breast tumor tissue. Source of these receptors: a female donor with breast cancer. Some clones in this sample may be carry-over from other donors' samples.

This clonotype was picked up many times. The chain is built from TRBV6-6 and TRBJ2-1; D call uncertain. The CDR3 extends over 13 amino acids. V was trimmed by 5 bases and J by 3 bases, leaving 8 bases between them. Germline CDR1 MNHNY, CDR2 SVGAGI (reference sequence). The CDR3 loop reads CASSHGRYNEQFF. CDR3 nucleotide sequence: TGTGCCAGCAGTCATGGACGCTACAATGAGCAGTTCTTC.

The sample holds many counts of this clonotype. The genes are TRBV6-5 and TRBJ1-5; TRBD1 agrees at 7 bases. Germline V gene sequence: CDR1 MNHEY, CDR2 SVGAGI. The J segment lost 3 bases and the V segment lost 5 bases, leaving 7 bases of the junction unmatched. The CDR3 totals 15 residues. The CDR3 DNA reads TGTGCCAGCAGTGCCGGGACAGCCCACAATCAGCCCCAGCATTTT. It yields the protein CASSAGTAHNQPQHF.

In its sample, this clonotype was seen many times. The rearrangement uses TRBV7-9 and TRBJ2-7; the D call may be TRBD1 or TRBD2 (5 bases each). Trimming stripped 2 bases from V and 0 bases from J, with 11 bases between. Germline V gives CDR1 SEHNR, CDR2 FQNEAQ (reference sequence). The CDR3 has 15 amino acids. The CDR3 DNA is TGTGCCAGCAGCTTACTGGGACGGTCCTCCTACGAGCAGTACTTC. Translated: CASSLLGRSSYEQYF.

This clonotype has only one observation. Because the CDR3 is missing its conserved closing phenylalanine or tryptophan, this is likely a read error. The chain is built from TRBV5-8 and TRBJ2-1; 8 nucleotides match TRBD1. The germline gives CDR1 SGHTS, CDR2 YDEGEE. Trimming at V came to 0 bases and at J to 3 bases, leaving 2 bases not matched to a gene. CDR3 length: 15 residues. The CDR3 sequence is CASSLGTGHYNEQFS. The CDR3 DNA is TGTGCCAGCAGCTTGGGGACAGGGCACTACAATGAGCAGTTCTCC.

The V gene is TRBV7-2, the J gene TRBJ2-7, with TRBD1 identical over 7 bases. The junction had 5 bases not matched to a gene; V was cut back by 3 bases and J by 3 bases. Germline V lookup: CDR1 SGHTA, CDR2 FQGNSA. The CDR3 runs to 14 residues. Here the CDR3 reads CASSFGQVGYEQYF. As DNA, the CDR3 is TGTGCCAGCAGCTTTGGACAGGTGGGCTACGAGCAGTACTTC.

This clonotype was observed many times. CDR3 DNA: TGTGCCAGCAGGGGACAGGGGGCCATTGGAAACACCATATATTTT. Protein: CASRGQGAIGNTIYF. This chain links TRBV12-3 or TRBV12-4 with TRBJ1-3; 12 nucleotides agree with TRBD1. V was clipped by 6 bases and J by 3 bases; unmatched bases: 3. This CDR3 has 15 residues.

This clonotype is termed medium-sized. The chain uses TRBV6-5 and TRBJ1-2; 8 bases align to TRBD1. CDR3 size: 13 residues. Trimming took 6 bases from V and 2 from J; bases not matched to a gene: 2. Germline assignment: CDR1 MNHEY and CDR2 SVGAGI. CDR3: CASSGQGNYGYTF. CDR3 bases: TGTGCCAGCAGCGGACAGGGAAACTATGGCTACACCTTC.

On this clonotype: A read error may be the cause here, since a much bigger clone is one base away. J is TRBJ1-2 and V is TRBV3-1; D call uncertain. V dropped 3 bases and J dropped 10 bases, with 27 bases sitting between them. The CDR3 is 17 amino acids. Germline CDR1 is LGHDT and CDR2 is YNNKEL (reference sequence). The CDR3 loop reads CASSHFRPAGAELDYTF. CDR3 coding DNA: TGTGCCAGCAGCCATTTCCGACCGGCAGGCGCGGAATTAGACTACACCTTC.

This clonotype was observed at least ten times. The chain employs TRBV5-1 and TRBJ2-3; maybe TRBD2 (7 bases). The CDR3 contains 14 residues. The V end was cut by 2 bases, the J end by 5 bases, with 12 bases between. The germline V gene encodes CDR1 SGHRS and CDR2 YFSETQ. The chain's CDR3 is CASSFEGGLDTQYF. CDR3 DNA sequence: TGCGCCAGCAGCTTTGAGGGGGGGCTAGATACGCAGTATTTT. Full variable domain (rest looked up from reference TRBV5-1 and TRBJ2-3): KAGVTQTPRYLIKTRGQQVTLSCSPISGHRSVSWYQQTPGQGLQFLFEYFSETQRNKGNFPGRFSGRQFSNSRSEMNVSTLELGDSALYLCASSFEGGLDTQYFGPGTRLTVL.

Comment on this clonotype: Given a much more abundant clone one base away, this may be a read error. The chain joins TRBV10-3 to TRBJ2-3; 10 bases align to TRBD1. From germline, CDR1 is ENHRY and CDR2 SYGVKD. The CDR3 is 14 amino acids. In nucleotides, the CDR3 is TGTGCCATCAGGGACAGGGGGAGCACAGATATGCAGTATTTT. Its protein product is CAIRDRGSTDMQYF.